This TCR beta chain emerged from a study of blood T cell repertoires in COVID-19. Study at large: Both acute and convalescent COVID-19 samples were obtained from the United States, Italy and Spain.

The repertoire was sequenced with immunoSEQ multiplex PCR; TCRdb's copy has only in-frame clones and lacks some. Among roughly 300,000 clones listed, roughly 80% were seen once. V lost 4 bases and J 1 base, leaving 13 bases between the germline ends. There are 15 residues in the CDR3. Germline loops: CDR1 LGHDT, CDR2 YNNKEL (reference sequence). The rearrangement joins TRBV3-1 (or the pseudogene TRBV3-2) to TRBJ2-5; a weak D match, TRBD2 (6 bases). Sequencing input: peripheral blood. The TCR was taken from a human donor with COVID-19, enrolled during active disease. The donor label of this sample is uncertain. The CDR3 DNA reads TGTGCCAGCAGCCGGGACTCCCGAACCCAAGAGACCCAGTACTTC. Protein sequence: CASSRDSRTQETQYF.